Only a few counts were recorded for the clone carrying this TCR beta chain. Its antigen is undetermined. The sample is drawn from a study of CD8+ T cells in alopecia areata. Whole-study context: Tofacitinib administration to treated patients was oral, at 5 to 10 mg twice daily. The study gave tofacitinib for 6 to 18 months, then 6 months off drug.

Study-level findings and limits: Against the mouse data, patients shared TCRs less clearly, possibly for HLA reasons.

Reverse transcription of extracted RNA yielded cDNA, which provided the sequencing template. Profiling relied on immunoSEQ multiplex PCR, and the TCRdb table lists in-frame clones only, not all of them. The data show 79,000 or so clones, with around 60% seen just once and about a quarter held by the top ten. Treatment noted: oral pan-JAK inhibitor, 5-10 mg twice daily. Using a FACSAria, the CD4+ and CD8+ T cells were sorted from the PBMCs. The clonotype originates from a human donor with alopecia areata. The sequencing here drew on CD8+ T cells sorted from blood, taken at week 24, from a patient treated with tofacitinib.

The CDR3 DNA sequence: TGTGCCAGCATGACAGGGGGAAGCAATGAGCAGTTCTTC. It encodes CASMTGGSNEQFF. The chain carries TRBV28 and TRBJ2-1; TRBD1 agrees at 9 bases. The CDR3 consists of 13 residues. V was clipped by 7 bases and J by 6 bases; unmatched bases: 4. CDR1 is MDHEN and CDR2 is SYDVKM in the germline V gene.